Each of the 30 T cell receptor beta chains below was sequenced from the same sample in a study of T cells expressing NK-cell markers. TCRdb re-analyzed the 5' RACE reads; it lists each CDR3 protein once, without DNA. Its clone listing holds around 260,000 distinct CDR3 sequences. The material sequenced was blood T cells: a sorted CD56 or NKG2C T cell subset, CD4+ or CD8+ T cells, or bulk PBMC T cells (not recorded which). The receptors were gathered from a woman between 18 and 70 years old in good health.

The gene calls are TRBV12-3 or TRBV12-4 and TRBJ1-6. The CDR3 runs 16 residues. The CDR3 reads CASSFGRGSYNSPLHF.

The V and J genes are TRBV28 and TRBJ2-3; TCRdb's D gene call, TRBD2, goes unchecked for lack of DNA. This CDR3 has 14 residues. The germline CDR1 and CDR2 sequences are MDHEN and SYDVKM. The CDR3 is CASIPGLAGGLQYF.

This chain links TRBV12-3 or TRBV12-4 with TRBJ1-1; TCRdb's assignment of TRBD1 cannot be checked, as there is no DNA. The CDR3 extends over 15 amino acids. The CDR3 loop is CASRTGEIMNTEAFF.

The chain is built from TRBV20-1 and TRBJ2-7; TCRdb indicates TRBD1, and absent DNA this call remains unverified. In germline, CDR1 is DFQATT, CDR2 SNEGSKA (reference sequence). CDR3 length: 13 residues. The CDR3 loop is CSGEPLLGYEQYF.

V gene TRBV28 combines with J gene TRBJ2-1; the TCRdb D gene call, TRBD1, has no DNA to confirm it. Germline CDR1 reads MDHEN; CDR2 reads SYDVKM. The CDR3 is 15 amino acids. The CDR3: CASSFARRPSNQQFF. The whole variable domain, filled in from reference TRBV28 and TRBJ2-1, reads DVKVTQSSRYLVKRTGEKVFLECVQDMDHENMFWYRQDPGLGLRLIYFSYDVKMKEKGDIPEGYSVSREKKERFSLILESASTNQTSMYLCASSFARRPSNQQFFGPGTRLTVL.

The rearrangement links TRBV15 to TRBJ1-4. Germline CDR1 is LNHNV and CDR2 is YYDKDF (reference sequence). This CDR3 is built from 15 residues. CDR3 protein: CATSRDKGMGEKLFF.

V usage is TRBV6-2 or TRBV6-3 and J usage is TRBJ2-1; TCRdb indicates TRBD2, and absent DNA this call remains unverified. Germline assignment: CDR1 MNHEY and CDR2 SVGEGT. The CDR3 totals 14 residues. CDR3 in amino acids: CASSYFSGINEQFF.

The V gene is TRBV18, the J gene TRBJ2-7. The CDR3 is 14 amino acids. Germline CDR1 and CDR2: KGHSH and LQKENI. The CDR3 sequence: CASSPPEGTYEQYF.

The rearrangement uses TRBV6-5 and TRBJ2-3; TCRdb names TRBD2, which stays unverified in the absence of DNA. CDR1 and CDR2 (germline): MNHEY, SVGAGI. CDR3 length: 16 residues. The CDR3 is CASSYPSGGSTDTQYF.

Here the CDR3 reads CASSFAVETQYF. The chain carries TRBV7-9 and TRBJ2-5. This CDR3 is built from 12 residues. Germline lookup yields CDR1 SEHNR and CDR2 FQNEAQ (reference sequence).

The CDR3 loop is CASSFAESGKNIQYF. This chain joins TRBV12-3 or TRBV12-4 and TRBJ2-4. The CDR3 runs 15 residues.

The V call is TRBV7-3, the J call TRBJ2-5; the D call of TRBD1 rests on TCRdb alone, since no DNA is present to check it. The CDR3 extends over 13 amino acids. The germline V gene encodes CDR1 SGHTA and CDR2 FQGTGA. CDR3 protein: CASSRGQKETQYF.

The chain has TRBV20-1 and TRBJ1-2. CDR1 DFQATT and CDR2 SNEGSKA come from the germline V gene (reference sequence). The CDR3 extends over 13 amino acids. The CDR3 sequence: CSATTTQHYGYTF.

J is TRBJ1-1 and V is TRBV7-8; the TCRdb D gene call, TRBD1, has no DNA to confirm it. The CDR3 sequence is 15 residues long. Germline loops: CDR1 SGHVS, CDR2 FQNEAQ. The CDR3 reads CASSSAPGLNTEAFF.

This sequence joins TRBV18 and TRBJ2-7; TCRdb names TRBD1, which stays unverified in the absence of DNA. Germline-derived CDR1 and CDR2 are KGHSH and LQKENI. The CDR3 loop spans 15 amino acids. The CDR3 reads CASSPDQGGSYEQYF.

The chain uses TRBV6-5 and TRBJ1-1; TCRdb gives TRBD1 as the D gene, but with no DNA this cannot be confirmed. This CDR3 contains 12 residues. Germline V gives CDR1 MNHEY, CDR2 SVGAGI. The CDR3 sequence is CAAQRAGTEAFF.

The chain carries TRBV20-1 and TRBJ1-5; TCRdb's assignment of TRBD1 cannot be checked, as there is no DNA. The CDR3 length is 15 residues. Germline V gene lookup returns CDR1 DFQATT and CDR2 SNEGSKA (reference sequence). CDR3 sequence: CSATPLVYSNQPQHF.

Here the CDR3 reads CASSTRDRGLANEKLFF. The V gene is TRBV7-2, the J gene TRBJ1-4; the D call from TCRdb, TRBD1, cannot be confirmed without DNA. The V gene's germline CDR1 is SGHTA and CDR2 FQGNSA. The CDR3 loop spans 17 amino acids. Drawing the rest from reference TRBV7-2 and TRBJ1-4, the complete variable domain is GAGVSQSPSNKVTEKGKDVELRCDPISGHTALYWYRQSLGQGLEFLIYFQGNSAPDKSGLPSDRFSAERTGGSVSTLTIQRTQQEDSAVYLCASSTRDRGLANEKLFFGSGTQLSVL.

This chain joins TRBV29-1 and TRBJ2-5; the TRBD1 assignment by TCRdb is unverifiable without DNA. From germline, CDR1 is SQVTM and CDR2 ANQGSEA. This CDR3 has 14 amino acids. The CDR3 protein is CSVVSWERQETQYF. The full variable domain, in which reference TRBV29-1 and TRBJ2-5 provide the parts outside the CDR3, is SAVISQKPSRDICQRGTSLTIQCQVDSQVTMMFWYRQQPGQSLTLIATANQGSEATYESGFVIDKFPISRPNLTFSTLTVSNMSPEDSSIYLCSVVSWERQETQYFGPGTRLLVL.

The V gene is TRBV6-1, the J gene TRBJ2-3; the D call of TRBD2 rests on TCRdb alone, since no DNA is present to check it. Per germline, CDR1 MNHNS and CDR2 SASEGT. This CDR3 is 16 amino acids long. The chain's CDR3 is CASSSPGISGTDTQYF.

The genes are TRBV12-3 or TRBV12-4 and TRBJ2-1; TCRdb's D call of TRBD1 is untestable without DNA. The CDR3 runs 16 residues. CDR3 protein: CASTPRGTGGWDEQFF.

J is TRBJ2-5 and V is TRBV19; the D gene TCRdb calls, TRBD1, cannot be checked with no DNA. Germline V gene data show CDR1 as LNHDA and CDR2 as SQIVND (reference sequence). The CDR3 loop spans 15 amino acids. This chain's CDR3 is CASTLGAGRTGTQYF.

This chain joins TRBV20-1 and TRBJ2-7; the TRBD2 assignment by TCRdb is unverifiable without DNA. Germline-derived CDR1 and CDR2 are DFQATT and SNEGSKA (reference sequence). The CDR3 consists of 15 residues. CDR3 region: CSARLQRDRPYEQYF.

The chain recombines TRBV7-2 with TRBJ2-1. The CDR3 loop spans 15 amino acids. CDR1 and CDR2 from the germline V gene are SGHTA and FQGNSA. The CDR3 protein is CASSLVADLYNEQFF.

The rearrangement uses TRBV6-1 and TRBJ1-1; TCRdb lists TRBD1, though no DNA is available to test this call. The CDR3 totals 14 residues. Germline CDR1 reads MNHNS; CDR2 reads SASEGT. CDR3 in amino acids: CASSTRDRVTEAFF.

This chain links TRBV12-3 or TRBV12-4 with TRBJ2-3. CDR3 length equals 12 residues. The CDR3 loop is CASSRATDTQYF.

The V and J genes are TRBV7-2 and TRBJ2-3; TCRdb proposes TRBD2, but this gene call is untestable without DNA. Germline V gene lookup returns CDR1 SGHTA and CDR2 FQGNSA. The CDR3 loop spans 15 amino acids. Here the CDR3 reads CASSTRTSGGDTQYF. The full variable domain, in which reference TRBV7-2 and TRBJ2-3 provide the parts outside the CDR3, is GAGVSQSPSNKVTEKGKDVELRCDPISGHTALYWYRQSLGQGLEFLIYFQGNSAPDKSGLPSDRFSAERTGGSVSTLTIQRTQQEDSAVYLCASSTRTSGGDTQYFGPGTRLTVL.

The CDR3 reads CASSLAPSGRHASYEQYF. The rearrangement links TRBV7-2 to TRBJ2-7; without DNA, the TCRdb call of TRBD2 cannot be checked. CDR3 length: 18 residues. CDR1 is SGHTA, CDR2 FQGNSA, per germline.

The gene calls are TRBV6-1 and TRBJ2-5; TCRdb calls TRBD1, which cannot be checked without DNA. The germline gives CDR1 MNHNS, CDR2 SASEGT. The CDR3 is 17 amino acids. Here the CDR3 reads CASSEAGHRGRQETQYF.

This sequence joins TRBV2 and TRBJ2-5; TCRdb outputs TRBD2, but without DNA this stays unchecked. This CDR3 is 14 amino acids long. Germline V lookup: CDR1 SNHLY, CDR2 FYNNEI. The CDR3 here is CASTPRGGQETQYF. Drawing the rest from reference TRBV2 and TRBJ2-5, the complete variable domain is EPEVTQTPSHQVTQMGQEVILRCVPISNHLYFYWYRQILGQKVEFLVSFYNNEISEKSEIFDDQFSVERPDGSNFTLKIRSTKLEDSAMYFCASTPRGGQETQYFGPGTRLLVL.